The entry below gives a single T cell receptor (beta chain) sequence along with its context. The antigen it binds to is not known. The sample holds no much larger clone one base away, and base qualities are not on file. This entry is derived from a study of blood T cell repertoires in COVID-19 (dated by TCRdb to 2018 to 2021). Regarding the study in general: Samples covering the acute and convalescent phases of COVID-19 were provided by collaborators in the United States, Italy and Spain. Deeply sampled blood TCRbeta repertoires from subjects exposed to, actively infected with, or recovered from COVID-19 were included in the dataset. The samples were drawn from the first 160 participants of the ongoing ImmuneRACE study and from 1,200 or so subjects provided by 6 global collaborators. The material from the prospective study consisted of cDNA or gDNA derived from T cells, B-cell-depleted T cells, or PBMCs. A de-identified subject ID, COVID-19 status, age in years and sex were almost always included in the sample metadata. Where available, HLA class I and class II types were obtained from metadata supplied by the sample provider rather than from assay-based typing. The repertoires were released in a freely available public database intended as a resource for research on the immune response to SARS-CoV-2. What the authors observed across the whole study: Clinical and demographic metadata were provided uncurated, with the amount varying by source and participant.

The immunoSEQ Assay, a bias-controlled multiplex PCR, was used to amplify TCRbeta CDR3 regions from genomic DNA. Under the source paper's analysis protocol: The number of nucleated cells in each sample was estimated by amplification of reference gene primers within the assay. Sequence reads were collapsed and filtered to measure the absolute abundance of every unique TCRbeta CDR3 rearrangement. Productive Simpson clonality was computed per sample as the square root of Simpson's diversity index over productive rearrangements. TCRdb obtained this table from immuneACCESS and retained in-frame rearrangements with V and J assigned. These tables miss some clones; where compared with another copy, unresolved V genes account for less than half of the shortfall, and the remainder is unexplained. V and J calls and clone size come straight from that table; D and trimming were deduced from the DNA. For this sample the table gives 150,000 to 180,000 clones, of which more than 80% were detected only once. The leading ten clones occupy approximately 0.55% of the sample.

Collaborating institutions collected whole blood in K2EDTA tubes following their own protocols. Collaborator samples were shipped for TCRbeta analysis as frozen whole blood, isolated PBMCs, or DNA extracted from either sample type. The CDR3 numbers 15 residues from cysteine through phenylalanine. CDR3 DNA only is kept here, 45 bases in frame from base 1. From V the trimming removes 3 bases and from J it removes 7 bases, while the gene matches leave 4 bases of the junction unaccounted for. CDR1 and CDR2 were assigned from the germline V gene as MNHNS and SASEGT. The receptor comes from a man in his forties or fifties with acute or convalescent COVID-19. Sample: peripheral blood. This sequence uses TRBV6-1 and TRBJ2-1, with 12 central nucleotides matching TRBD2. The CDR3 region: CASSDASGGANEQFF. In nucleotides, the sequence is TGTGCCAGCAGTGACGCTAGCGGGGGGGCAAATGAGCAGTTCTTC.